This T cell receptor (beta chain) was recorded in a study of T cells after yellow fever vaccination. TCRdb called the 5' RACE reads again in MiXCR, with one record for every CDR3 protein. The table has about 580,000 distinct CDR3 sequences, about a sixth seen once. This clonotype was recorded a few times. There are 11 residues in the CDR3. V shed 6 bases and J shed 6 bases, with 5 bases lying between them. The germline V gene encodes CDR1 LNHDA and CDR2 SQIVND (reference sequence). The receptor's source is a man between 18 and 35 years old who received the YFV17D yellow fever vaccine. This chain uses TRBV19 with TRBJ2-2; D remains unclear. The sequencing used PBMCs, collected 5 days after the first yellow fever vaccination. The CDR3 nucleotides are TGTGCCAGTAGGATGGCCGGGGAGCTGTTTTTT. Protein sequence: CASRMAGELFF.